This T cell receptor beta chain was retrieved from a study of human T cells and chemical hapten exposure. At least ten counts were recorded for this clonotype. The time point is: healthy volunteer bleed at 6 weeks. The authors extracted total RNA from unfractionated whole blood. TCRdb called the RACE reads again in MiXCR, with one record for every CDR3 protein. The profile shows tens of thousands of distinct CDR3 sequences, less than 6% of them singletons. CDR3 size: 14 residues. Trimming took off 1 base at V and 2 bases at J, with 6 bases between the two ends. Per germline, CDR1 SEHNR and CDR2 FQNEAQ (reference sequence).

Sequencing was carried out using whole blood. The clonotype was recovered from a human donor in good health. Some clones in this sample may be carry-over from other donors' samples. V usage is TRBV7-9 and J usage is TRBJ1-5; no definite D call. The CDR3 sequence is CASSLEGGNQPQHF. Here the CDR3 DNA reads TGTGCCAGCAGCTTAGAGGGAGGCAATCAGCCCCAGCATTTT. The full variable domain, completed using reference TRBV7-9 and TRBJ1-5, is DTGVSQNPRHKITKRGQNVTFRCDPISEHNRLYWYRQTLGQGPEFLTYFQNEAQLEKSRLLSDRFSAERPKGSFSTLEIQRTEQGDSAMYLCASSLEGGNQPQHFGDGTRLSIL.